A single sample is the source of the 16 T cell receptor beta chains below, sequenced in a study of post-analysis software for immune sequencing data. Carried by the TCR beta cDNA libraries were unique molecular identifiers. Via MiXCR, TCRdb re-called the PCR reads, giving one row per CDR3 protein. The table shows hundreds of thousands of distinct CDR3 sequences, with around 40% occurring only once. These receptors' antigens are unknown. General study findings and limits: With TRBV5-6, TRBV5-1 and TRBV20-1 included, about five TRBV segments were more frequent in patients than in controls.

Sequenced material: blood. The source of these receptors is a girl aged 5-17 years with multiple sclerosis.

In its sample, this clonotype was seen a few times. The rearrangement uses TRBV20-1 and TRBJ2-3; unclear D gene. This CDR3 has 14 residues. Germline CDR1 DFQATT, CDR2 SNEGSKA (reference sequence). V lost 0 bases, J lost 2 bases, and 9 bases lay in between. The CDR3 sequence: CSARDRLYTDTQYF. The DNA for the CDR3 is TGCAGTGCTAGAGATAGACTGTACACAGATACGCAGTATTTT.

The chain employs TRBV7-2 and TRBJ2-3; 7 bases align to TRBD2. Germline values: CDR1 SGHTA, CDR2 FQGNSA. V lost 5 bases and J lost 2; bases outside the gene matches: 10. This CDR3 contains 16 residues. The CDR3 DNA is TGTGCCAGCAGCCCTGGGACTATTACTTACACAGATACGCAGTATTTT. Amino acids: CASSPGTITYTDTQYF.

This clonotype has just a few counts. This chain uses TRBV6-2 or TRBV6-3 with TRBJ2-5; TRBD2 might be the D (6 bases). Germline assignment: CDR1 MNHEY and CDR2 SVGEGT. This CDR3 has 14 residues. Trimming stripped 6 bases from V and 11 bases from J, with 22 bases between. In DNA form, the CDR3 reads TGTGCCAGCAGCCTGGGAGGAGAGAATGAGGAGCAGTACTTC. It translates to CASSLGGENEEQYF.

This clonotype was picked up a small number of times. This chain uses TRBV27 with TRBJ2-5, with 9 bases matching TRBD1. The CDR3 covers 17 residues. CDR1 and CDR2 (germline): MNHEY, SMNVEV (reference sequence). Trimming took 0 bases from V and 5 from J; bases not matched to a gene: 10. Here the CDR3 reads CASSLSTRTGEMETQYF. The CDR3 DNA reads TGTGCCAGCAGTTTATCTACCAGGACAGGGGAAATGGAGACCCAGTACTTC.

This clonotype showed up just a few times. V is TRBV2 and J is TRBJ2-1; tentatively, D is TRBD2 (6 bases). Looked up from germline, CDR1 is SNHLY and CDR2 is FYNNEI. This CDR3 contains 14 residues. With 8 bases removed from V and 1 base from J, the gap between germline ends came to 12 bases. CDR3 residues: CASWGGTSYNEQFF. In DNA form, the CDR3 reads TGTGCCAGCTGGGGCGGGACTTCCTACAATGAGCAGTTCTTC.

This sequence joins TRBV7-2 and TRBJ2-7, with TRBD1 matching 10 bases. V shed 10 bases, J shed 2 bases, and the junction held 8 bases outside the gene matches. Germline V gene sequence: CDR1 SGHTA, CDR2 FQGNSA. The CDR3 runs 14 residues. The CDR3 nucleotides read TGTGCCACCAGTGCGGGACAGGGGACCTACGAGCAGTACTTC. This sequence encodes CATSAGQGTYEQYF.

The CDR3 DNA reads TGTGCCAGCGGCACGGGACTAGCGGATTACGAGCAGTACTTC. As protein: CASGTGLADYEQYF. The rearrangement links TRBV3-1 to TRBJ2-7; TRBD2 matches 11 bases. There are 14 residues in the CDR3. Germline-derived CDR1 and CDR2 are LGHDT and YNNKEL (reference sequence). Trimming took 8 bases from V and 4 from J; bases not matched to a gene: 7.

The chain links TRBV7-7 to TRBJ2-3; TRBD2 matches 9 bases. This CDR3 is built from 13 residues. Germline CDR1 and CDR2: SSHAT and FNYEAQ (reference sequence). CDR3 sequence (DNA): TGTGCTATAGCTAGCGGGAACACAGATACGCAGTATTTT. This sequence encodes CAIASGNTDTQYF.

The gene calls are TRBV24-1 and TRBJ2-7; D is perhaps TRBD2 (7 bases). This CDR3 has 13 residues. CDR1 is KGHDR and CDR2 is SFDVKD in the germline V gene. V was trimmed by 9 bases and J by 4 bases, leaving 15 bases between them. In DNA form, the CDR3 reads TGTGCCACCGGGGGGGCGGATGGGTACGAGCAGTACTTC. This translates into CATGGADGYEQYF.

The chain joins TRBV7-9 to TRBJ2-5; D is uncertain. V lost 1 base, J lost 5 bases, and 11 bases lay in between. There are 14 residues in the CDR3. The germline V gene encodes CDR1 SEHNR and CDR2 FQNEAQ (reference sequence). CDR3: CASSLEDLSETQYF. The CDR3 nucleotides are TGTGCCAGCAGCTTAGAAGACCTCAGCGAGACCCAGTACTTC.

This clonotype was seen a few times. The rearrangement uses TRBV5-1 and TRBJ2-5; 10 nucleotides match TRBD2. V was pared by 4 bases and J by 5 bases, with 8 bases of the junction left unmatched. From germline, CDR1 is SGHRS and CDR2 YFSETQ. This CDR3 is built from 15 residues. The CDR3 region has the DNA TGCGCCAGCAGCAGGGCTAGCGGGAGACAGGAGACCCAGTACTTC. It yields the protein CASSRASGRQETQYF.

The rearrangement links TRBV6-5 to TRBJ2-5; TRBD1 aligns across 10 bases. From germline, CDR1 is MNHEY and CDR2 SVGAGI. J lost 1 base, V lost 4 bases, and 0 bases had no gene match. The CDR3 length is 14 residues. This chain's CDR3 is CASSWTGGQETQYF. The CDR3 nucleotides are TGTGCCAGCAGTTGGACAGGGGGCCAAGAGACCCAGTACTTC.

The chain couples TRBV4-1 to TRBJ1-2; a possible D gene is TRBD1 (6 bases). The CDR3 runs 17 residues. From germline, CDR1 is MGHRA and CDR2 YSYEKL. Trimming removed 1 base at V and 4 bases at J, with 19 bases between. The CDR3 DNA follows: TGCGCCAGCAGCCAAGTCTCCGGGGAACAGGGACCCTATGGCTACACCTTC. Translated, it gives CASSQVSGEQGPYGYTF.

The CDR3 protein is CASSSGLAGGPWNEQYF. CDR3 nucleotides: TGTGCCAGCAGTTCGGGACTAGCGGGAGGGCCTTGGAACGAGCAGTACTTC. The J gene is TRBJ2-4, the V gene TRBV27; TRBD2 agrees at 16 bases. The J call is in doubt because the DNA end fits TRBJ2-7 better. Germline values: CDR1 MNHEY, CDR2 SMNVEV (reference sequence). CDR3 length: 17 amino acids.

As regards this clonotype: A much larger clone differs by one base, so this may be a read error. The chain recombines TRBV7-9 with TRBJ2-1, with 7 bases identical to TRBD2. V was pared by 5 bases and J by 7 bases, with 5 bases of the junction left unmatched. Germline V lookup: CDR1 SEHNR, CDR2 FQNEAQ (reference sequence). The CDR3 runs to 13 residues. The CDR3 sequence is CASSPEGGNEQFF. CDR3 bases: TGTGCCAGCAGCCCGGAGGGAGGGAATGAGCAGTTCTTC. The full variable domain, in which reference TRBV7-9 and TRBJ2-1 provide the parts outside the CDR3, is DTGVSQNPRHKITKRGQNVTFRCDPISEHNRLYWYRQTLGQGPEFLTYFQNEAQLEKSRLLSDRFSAERPKGSFSTLEIQRTEQGDSAMYLCASSPEGGNEQFFGPGTRLTVL.

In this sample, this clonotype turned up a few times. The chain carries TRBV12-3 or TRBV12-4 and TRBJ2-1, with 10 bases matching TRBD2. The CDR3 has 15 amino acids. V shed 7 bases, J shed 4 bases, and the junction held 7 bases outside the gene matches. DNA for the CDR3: TGTGCCAGCACTTTCGGGACTAGCGCGTACAATGAGCAGTTCTTC. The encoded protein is CASTFGTSAYNEQFF.